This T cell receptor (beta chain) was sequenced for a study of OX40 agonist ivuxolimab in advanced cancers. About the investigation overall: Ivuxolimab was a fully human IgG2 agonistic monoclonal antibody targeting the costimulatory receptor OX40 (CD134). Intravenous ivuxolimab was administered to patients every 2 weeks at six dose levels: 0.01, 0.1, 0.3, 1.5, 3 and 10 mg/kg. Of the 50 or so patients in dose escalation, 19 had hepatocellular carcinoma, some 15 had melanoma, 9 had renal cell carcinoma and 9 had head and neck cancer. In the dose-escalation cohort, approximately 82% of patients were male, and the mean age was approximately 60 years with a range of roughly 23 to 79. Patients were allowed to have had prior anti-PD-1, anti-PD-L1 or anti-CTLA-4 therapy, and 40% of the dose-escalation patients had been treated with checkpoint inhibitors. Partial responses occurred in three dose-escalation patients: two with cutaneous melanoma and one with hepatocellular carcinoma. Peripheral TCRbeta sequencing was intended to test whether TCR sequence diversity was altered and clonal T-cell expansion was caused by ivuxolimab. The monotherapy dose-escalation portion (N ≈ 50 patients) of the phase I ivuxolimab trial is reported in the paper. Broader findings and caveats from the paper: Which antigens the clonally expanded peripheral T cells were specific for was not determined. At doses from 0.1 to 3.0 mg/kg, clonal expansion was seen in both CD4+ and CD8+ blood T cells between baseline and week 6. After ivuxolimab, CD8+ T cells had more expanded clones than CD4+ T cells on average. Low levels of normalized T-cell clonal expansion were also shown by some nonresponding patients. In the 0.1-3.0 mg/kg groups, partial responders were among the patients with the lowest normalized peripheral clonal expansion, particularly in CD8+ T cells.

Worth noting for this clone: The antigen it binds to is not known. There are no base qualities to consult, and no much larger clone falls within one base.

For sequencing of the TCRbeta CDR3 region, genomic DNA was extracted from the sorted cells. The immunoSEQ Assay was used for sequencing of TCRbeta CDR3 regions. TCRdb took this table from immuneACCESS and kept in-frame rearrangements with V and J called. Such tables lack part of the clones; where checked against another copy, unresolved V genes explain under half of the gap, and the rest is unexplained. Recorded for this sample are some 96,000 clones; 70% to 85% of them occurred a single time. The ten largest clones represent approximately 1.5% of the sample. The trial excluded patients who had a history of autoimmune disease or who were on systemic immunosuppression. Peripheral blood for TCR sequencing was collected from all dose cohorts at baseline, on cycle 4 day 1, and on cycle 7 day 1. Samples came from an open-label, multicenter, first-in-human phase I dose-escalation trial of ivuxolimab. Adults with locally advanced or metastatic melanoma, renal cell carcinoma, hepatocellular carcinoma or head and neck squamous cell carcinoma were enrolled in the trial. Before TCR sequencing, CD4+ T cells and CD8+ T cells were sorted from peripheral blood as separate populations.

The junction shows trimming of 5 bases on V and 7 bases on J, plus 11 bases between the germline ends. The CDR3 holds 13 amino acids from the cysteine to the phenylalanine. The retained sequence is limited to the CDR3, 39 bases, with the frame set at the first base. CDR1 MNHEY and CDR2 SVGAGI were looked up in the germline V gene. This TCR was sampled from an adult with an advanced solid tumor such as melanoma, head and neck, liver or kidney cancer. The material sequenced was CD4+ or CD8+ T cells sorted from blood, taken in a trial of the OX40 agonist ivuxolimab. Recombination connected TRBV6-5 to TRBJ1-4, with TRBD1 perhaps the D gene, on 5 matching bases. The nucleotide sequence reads TGTGCCAGCAGTCTAGGGGCGAGTGAAAAACTGTTTTTT. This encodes CASSLGASEKLFF.